This T cell receptor beta chain was captured in a study of brain T cells in children with intractable seizures listed by TCRdb under 2021. Background on the whole study: Resected brain tissue from some 49 pediatric epilepsy surgery cases was initially screened for immune gene transcripts with a NanoString immunology panel. Most of the 12 selected surgery cases also had pre-surgery blood sequenced, which left four cases with brain tissue only. On the study overall, not on this receptor specifically: The patients' HCMV serostatus was not known, and viral specificity was inferred solely from CDR3 sequence similarity. Because sequencing depth differed between pre- and post-surgery blood, the absence of clones from the pre-surgery sample may reflect undersampling.

Explained via the paper, the time point label denotes: blood from clinic visit 5 months post-surgery; TSC patient then seizure free. The surgery cases with the highest brain T cell transcript signatures were chosen for TCR beta chain sequencing of brain tissue, and also of blood when blood was available. Prior to surgery, the patients had been treated with at least one anti-epileptic drug. TCR-sequenced patients were children with drug-resistant epilepsy due to tuberous sclerosis complex, focal cortical dysplasia, Rasmussen encephalitis or hemimegalencephaly. Bulk genomic DNA was isolated from unsorted brain tissue and whole blood using the Monarch genomic DNA purification kit. The immunoSEQ assay was applied to genomic DNA to generate the TCR beta chain sequences. In the authors' own workflow: Any CDR3 sequence that did not begin with the conserved framework cysteine at position 104 was removed by hand. Clonality was calculated as one minus the normalized Shannon's Diversity Index, with values ranging from 0 (maximal diversity) to 1 (oligoclonal). Chi-squared comparison-of-proportions tests assessed whether the same CDR3 differed in frequency between samples, such as brain versus blood. Public clonotypes were found by searching immuneACCESS, and the VDJdb browser was used to assess similarity to known antiviral clonotypes. TCRdb retrieved this table from immuneACCESS and kept in-frame rearrangements only. Not all clones are present; in checked studies, unresolved V genes account for under half, and no reason is known for the remainder. V and J calls and clone size are those listed in that table; D and trimming were worked out from the DNA. This sample gives hundreds of thousands of clones in total; more than 85% of them show up just once. The ten largest clonotypes hold 5.5% to 6% of the sample.

Comment on this clone: Its antigen remains undetermined. No quality values exist for individual bases; no much larger clone is one base distant.

Taken from the germline V gene (reference sequence), the CDR1 and CDR2 loops are LNHNV and YYDKDF. The CDR3 numbers 14 residues from cysteine through phenylalanine. Just CDR3 DNA is preserved here, 42 bases in frame from base 1. A distance of 8 bases separates the germline ends of V and J, which lose 0 bases and 3 bases respectively. Rearrangement joined TRBV15 to TRBJ1-1; the D gene lacks a confident call. The specimen comprised peripheral blood, sampled roughly 5 months after surgery. This receptor was obtained from a boy under two years old with tuberous sclerosis and intractable seizures. The CDR3 region has the sequence CATSRDGFDTEAFF. In nucleotides, the sequence is TGTGCCACCAGCAGAGATGGTTTTGACACTGAAGCTTTCTTT.